This T cell receptor beta chain was obtained from a study of blood T cell repertoires in COVID-19. Produced via immunoSEQ multiplex PCR; TCRdb's table is partial and in-frame only. Here the sample spans about 160,000 clones, about 87% being singletons. V gave up 6 bases and J gave up 11 bases; unmatched junction bases: 4. CDR1 SQVTM and CDR2 ANQGSEA come from the germline V gene. The CDR3 runs to 11 residues. Sequences were obtained from peripheral blood. The V gene is TRBV29-1, the J gene TRBJ1-2, with 12 bases fitting TRBD1. The source of this sequence is a man aged 60 to 75 with COVID-19, enrolled during active disease. Here the CDR3 reads CSVGTGGGYTF. The CDR3 DNA reads as TGCAGCGTGGGGACAGGGGGCGGTTACACCTTC.